This TCR beta chain is drawn from a study of neurological immune-mediated disorders. Turning to the study itself: Relapsing-remitting forms accounted for 31 of the 34 multiple sclerosis patients and secondary progressive forms for 3.

TCRdb independently ran MiXCR on the 5' RACE reads; one entry per CDR3 protein. Among 45,000 to 55,000 distinct CDR3 sequences listed, over 3% were seen once. Many counts were recorded for this clonotype. Its antigen is undetermined. The CDR3 sequence is 16 residues long. Germline V lookup: CDR1 SGHDT, CDR2 YYEEEE. Trimming left V 0 bases short and J 6 bases short, with 15 bases between. Study-wide results and caveats: Across subjects, no CDR3 amino acid sequence appeared in expanded clones of more than one subject, a finding that suggested private repertoires in all groups. Patients with HTLV-1-associated myelopathy showed the most TCR clonal expansion. Those with multiple sclerosis showed the least, falling below healthy controls.

The sequence came from a man between 40 and 49 years old with multiple sclerosis. Material: PBMCs. The chain combines TRBV5-6 with TRBJ1-4; no reliable D call. CDR3 bases: TGTGCCAGCAGCTTGGTGGGTCAGTTTAAGGATGAAAAACTGTTTTTT. Encoded protein: CASSLVGQFKDEKLFF.